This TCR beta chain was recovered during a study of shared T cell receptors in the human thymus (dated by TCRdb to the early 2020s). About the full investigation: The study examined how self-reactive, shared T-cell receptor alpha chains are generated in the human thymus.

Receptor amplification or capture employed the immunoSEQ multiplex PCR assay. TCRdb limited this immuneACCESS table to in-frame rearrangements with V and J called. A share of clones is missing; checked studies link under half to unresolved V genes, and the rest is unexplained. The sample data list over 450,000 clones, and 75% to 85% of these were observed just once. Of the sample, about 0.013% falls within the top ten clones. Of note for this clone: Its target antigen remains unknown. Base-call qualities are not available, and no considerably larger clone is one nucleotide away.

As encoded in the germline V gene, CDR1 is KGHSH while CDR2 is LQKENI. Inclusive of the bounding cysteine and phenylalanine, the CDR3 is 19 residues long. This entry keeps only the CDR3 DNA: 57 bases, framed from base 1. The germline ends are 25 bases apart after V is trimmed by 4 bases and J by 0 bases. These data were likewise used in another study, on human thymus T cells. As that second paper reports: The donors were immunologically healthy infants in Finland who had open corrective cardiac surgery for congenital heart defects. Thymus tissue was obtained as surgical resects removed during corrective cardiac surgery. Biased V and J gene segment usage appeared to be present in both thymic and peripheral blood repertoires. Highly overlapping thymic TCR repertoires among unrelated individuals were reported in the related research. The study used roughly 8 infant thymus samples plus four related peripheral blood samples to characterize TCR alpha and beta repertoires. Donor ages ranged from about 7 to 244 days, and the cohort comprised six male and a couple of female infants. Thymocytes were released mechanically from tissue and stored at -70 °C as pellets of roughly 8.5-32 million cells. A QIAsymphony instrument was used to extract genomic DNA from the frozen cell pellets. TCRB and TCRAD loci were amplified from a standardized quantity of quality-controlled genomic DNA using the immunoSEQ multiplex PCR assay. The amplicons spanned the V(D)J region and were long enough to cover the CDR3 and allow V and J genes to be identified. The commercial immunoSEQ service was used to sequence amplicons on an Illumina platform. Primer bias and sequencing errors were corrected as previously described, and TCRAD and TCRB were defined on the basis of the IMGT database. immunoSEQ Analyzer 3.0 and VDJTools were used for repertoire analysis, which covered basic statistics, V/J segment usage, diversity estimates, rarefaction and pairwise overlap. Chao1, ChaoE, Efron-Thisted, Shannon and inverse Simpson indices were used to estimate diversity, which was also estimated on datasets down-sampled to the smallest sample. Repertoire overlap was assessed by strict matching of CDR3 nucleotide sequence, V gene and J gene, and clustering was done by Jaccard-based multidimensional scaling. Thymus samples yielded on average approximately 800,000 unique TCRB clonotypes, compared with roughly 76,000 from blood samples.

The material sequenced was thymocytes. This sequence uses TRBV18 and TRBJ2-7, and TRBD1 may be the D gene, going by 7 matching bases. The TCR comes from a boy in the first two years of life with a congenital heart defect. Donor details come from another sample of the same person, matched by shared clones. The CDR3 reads CASSRRDSLGTLLSYEQYF. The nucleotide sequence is TGTGCCAGCTCACGACGGGACAGCCTAGGGACTTTACTCTCCTACGAGCAGTACTTC.